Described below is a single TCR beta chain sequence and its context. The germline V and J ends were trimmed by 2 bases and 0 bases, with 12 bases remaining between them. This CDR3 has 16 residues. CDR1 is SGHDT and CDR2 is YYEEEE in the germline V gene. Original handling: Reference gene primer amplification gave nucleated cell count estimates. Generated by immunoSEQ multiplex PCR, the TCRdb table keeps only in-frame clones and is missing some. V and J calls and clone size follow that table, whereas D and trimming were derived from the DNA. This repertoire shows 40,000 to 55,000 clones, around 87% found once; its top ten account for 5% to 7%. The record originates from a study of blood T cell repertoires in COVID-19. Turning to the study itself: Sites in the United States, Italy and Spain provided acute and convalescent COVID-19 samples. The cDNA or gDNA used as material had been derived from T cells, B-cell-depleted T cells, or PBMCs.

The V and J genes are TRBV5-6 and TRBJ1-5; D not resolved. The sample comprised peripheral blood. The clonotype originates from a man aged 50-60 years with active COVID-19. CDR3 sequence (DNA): TGTGCCAGCAGCTTCTCCCAACTTTATAGCAATCAGCCCCAGCATTTT. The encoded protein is CASSFSQLYSNQPQHF.